This record covers a single T cell receptor beta chain. Antigen specificity is unknown. Germline assignment: CDR1 LGHDT and CDR2 YNNKEL (reference sequence). CDR3 length: 15 amino acids. V lost 1 base, J lost 6 bases, and 6 bases stayed unmatched. These data belong to a study of blood T cells in healthy people across ages. Combining a sample-barcoded 5' primer with a J-beta primer mix, a second PCR ran for roughly 6 to 12 cycles. TCRdb re-called the 5' RACE reads with MiXCR, one entry per CDR3 protein. The table includes some 1.6 million distinct CDR3 sequences, roughly 32% detected once. Study outcomes and limitations: TCR beta diversity, measured per million T cells, fell in a roughly linear way with age.

The sequenced sample was blood. The rearrangement links TRBV3-1 to TRBJ2-1; 7 positions match TRBD2. This TCR came from a woman aged 25 to 39 in good health. The CDR3 DNA is TGTGCCAGCAGCCAAGTCTGGCGGGAGATCAATGAGCAGTTCTTC. Residues: CASSQVWREINEQFF.